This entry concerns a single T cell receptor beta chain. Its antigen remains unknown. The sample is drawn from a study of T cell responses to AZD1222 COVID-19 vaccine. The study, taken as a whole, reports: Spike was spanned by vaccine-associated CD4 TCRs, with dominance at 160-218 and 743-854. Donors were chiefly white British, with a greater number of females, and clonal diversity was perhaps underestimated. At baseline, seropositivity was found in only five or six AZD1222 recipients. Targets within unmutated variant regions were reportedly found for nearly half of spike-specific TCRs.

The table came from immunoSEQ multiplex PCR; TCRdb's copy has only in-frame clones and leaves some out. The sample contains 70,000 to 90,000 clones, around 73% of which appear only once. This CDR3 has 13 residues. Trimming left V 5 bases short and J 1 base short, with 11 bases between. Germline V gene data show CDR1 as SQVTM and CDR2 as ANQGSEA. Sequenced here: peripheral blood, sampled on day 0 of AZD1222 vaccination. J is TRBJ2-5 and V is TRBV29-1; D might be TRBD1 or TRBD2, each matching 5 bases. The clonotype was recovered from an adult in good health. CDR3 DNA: TGCAGCGTTAGTCGGGACGCCCAAGAGACCCAGTACTTC. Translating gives CSVSRDAQETQYF.